Below, 5 T cell receptor beta chains from the same sample are listed, as sequenced in a study of shared clonotypes between healthy human individuals. It was CD45RO-negative cells, positively selected for CCR7, that made up naive CD8 cells, with terminally differentiated effector memory CD45RA+ cells excluded. The protocol was immunoSEQ multiplex PCR, while the TCRdb copy is restricted to in-frame clones and leaves out a portion. The sample records more than 2 million clones, about 95% being singletons. Sequencing was performed on naive CD8+ T cells sorted from blood. These receptors all come from a man younger than 30 in good health.

The V and J genes are TRBV11-3 and TRBJ2-3; TRBD1 is a possible D gene (5 bases). The CDR3 has 14 residues. Trimming left V 6 bases short and J 2 bases short, with 12 bases between. Germline V CDR1 and CDR2: SGHNT, YENEEA. This chain's CDR3 is CASSFDRNTDTQYF. The CDR3 DNA reads TGTGCCAGCAGTTTCGACAGAAACACAGATACGCAGTATTTT.

The chain links TRBV11-2 to TRBJ2-7, with a weak D call TRBD2 (6 bases). Germline CDR1 SGHAT, CDR2 FQNNGV. The CDR3 totals 16 residues. Trimming shortened V by 4 bases and J by 3 bases, and 19 bases separated the two germline ends. The CDR3, as DNA: TGTGCCAGCAGCTCTTTGGCCCCACTAGCCCTCTACGAGCAGTACTTC. This sequence encodes CASSSLAPLALYEQYF.

V gene TRBV11-2 combines with J gene TRBJ2-3; maybe TRBD2 (7 bases). The CDR3 has 16 residues. Germline CDR1 SGHAT, CDR2 FQNNGV. The germline V and J ends were trimmed by 1 base and 4 bases, with 15 bases remaining between them. The CDR3 reads CASSLGGGHVADTQYF. In DNA form, the CDR3 reads TGTGCCAGCAGCTTAGGGGGGGGCCATGTCGCAGATACGCAGTATTTT.

This rearrangement joins TRBV2 to TRBJ1-5; D possibly corresponds to TRBD1 (5 bases). The V gene's germline CDR1 is SNHLY and CDR2 FYNNEI. The CDR3 contains 16 residues. The V end was cut by 8 bases, the J end by 4 bases, with 21 bases between. The CDR3 loop is CASDDQGLGRNQPQHF. Here the CDR3 DNA reads TGTGCCAGCGACGACCAGGGCCTCGGACGGAATCAGCCCCAGCATTTT.

The DNA of the CDR3 is TGTGCCAGCAGTTTACTAAAGGGACAGGGGCAAGATGAAAAACTGTTTTTT. It codes for CASSLLKGQGQDEKLFF. This chain links TRBV27 with TRBJ1-4; 10 nucleotides line up with TRBD1. This CDR3 is 17 amino acids long. V lost 2 bases to trimming and J lost 6 bases; unmatched junction nucleotides: 9. The germline gives CDR1 MNHEY, CDR2 SMNVEV (reference sequence).